These 18 T cell receptor beta chains were sequenced from one sample in a study of cytomegalovirus exposure and HLA in healthy donors. The PCR made use of 60 Vbeta and 13 Jbeta primers. TCRdb's table, derived via immunoSEQ multiplex PCR, lists solely in-frame clones and lacks some. The table gives more than 30,000 clones; the top ten clones make up approximately 10% of it. The sample taken for sequencing was PBMCs. These receptors were obtained from a man in his forties or fifties in good health and CMV-seropositive.

The J gene is TRBJ1-1, the V gene TRBV30, with D possibly matching TRBD1 (5 bases). The CDR3 extends over 13 amino acids. V dropped 0 bases and J dropped 6 bases, with 11 bases sitting between them. Germline CDR1 and CDR2: GTSNPN and SVGIG (reference sequence). The CDR3 nucleotides read TGTGCCTGGAGTGTAAGCAGGGCGTCTGAAGCTTTCTTT. Its translation: CAWSVSRASEAFF.

The chain has TRBV5-1 and TRBJ1-2; D is undetermined. V lost 4 bases to trimming and J lost 0 bases, with 16 bases between them. Germline lookup yields CDR1 SGHRS and CDR2 YFSETQ. This CDR3 contains 16 residues. The CDR3 protein is CASSQTIPTANYGYTF. The CDR3 region has the DNA TGCGCCAGCAGCCAGACTATCCCGACGGCTAACTATGGCTACACCTTC. Complete variable domain (other parts from reference TRBV5-1 and TRBJ1-2): KAGVTQTPRYLIKTRGQQVTLSCSPISGHRSVSWYQQTPGQGLQFLFEYFSETQRNKGNFPGRFSGRQFSNSRSEMNVSTLELGDSALYLCASSQTIPTANYGYTFGSGTRLTVV.

The chain combines TRBV11-3 with TRBJ2-6; possibly TRBD1 for D (5 bases). This CDR3 is built from 15 residues. V shed 5 bases and J shed 2 bases, with 10 bases lying between them. Per germline, CDR1 SGHNT and CDR2 YENEEA. The CDR3 bases are TGTGCCAGCAGCCGAATAGGGGCTGGGGCCAACGTCCTGACTTTC. It specifies CASSRIGAGANVLTF. The whole variable domain, filled in from reference TRBV11-3 and TRBJ2-6, reads EAGVVQSPRYKIIEKKQPVAFWCNPISGHNTLYWYLQNLGQGPELLIRYENEEAVDDSQLPKDRFSAERLKGVDSTLKIQPAELGDSAVYLCASSRIGAGANVLTFGAGSRLTVL.

This chain links TRBV30 with TRBJ1-1; 8 bases are shared with TRBD1. Unmatched junction bases numbered 9, after V lost 3 bases and J lost 3 bases. This CDR3 region has 15 residues. CDR1 GTSNPN and CDR2 SVGIG come from the germline V gene (reference sequence). CDR3 DNA: TGTGCCTGGAGCCTCAGGGGGCTCTGGTACACTGAAGCTTTCTTT. The encoded protein is CAWSLRGLWYTEAFF.

The chain combines TRBV29-1 with TRBJ2-2; possibly TRBD1 for D (5 bases). The CDR3 has 12 amino acids. Germline loops: CDR1 SQVTM, CDR2 ANQGSEA. With 8 bases removed from V and 4 bases from J, the gap between germline ends came to 11 bases. The chain's CDR3 is CSSGAATGELFF. The CDR3 region has the DNA TGCAGCTCTGGGGCAGCCACCGGGGAGCTGTTTTTT.

The chain carries TRBV28 and TRBJ1-2; weak D call: TRBD1 (5 bases). Trimming stripped 6 bases from V and 4 bases from J, with 15 bases between. The CDR3 length is 14 residues. The germline V gene encodes CDR1 MDHEN and CDR2 SYDVKM. The CDR3 coding sequence is TGTGCCAGCAGCCGGGGGTGGGCCTCCTATGGCTACACCTTC. This translates into CASSRGWASYGYTF.

CDR3 bases: TGTGCCAGCAGCTTGGGCGGGAGTGATACGCAGTATTTT. It yields the protein CASSLGGSDTQYF. V is TRBV5-4 and J is TRBJ2-3, with TRBD2 matching over 7 bases. The J segment lost 6 bases and the V segment lost 0 bases, leaving 1 base of the junction unmatched. CDR3 length: 13 amino acids. From germline, CDR1 is SGHNT and CDR2 YYREEE (reference sequence).

The chain carries TRBV30 and TRBJ2-5; a possible D gene is TRBD2 (5 bases). Judging by the DNA end, TRBJ2-7 fits better; the J call may be wrong. Per germline, CDR1 GTSNPN and CDR2 SVGIG (reference sequence). This CDR3 is built from 12 residues. CDR3 sequence reads: CAFAGGPYEQYF. CDR3 sequence (DNA): TGTGCCTTCGCGGGTGGGCCCTACGAGCAGTACTTC.

The V and J genes are TRBV30 and TRBJ1-1, with a tentative D call TRBD1 (5 bases). This CDR3 is built from 13 residues. The germline V and J ends were trimmed by 0 bases and 5 bases, with 10 bases remaining between them. CDR1 GTSNPN and CDR2 SVGIG come from the germline V gene (reference sequence). The chain's CDR3 is CAWSVSPGTEAFF. DNA of the CDR3: TGTGCCTGGAGTGTATCGCCAGGGACTGAAGCTTTCTTT.

The chain couples TRBV27 to TRBJ2-1; 13 bases are a match to TRBD2. CDR3 length: 19 residues. Trimming cost V 5 bases and J 0 bases; bases outside gene matches: 10. CDR1 is MNHEY and CDR2 is SMNVEV in the germline V gene (reference sequence). In nucleotides, the CDR3 is TGTGCCAGCAGTCTAACACCGGGACTAGCGGGAAGCTCCTACAATGAGCAGTTCTTC. Translated, it gives CASSLTPGLAGSSYNEQFF.

The chain combines TRBV14 with TRBJ1-1; tentative D call: TRBD1 (5 bases). This CDR3 spans 14 amino acids. V was clipped by 1 base and J by 4 bases, with 10 bases between them. Germline-derived CDR1 and CDR2 are SGHDN and FVKESK. CDR3 region: CASSQVGATTEAFF. In nucleotides, the CDR3 is TGTGCCAGCAGCCAAGTAGGGGCAACCACTGAAGCTTTCTTT.

The J gene is TRBJ2-7, the V gene TRBV29-1; 7 bases fit TRBD1. Losses at the gene ends were 6 bases for V and 3 bases for J; bases not matched to a gene: 5. The CDR3 extends over 12 amino acids. From germline, CDR1 is SQVTM and CDR2 ANQGSEA. CDR3 in DNA: TGCAGCGTCCGGACAGGTGACTACGAGCAGTACTTC. Protein sequence: CSVRTGDYEQYF.

This clone registers medium-sized (0.01 to 0.1%) by frequency. The chain combines TRBV11-3 with TRBJ2-1; 10 bases are shared with TRBD2. Germline loops: CDR1 SGHNT, CDR2 YENEEA. V shed 7 bases, J shed 7 bases, and the junction held 10 bases outside the gene matches. CDR3 length: 15 amino acids. The CDR3 DNA is TGTGCCAGCACCAGGACTAGCGGAGGGCGGAATGAGCAGTTCTTC. Translated, it gives CASTRTSGGRNEQFF.

The chain joins TRBV7-9 to TRBJ1-5; a weak D match, TRBD1 (5 bases). CDR1 is SEHNR, CDR2 FQNEAQ, per germline (reference sequence). This CDR3 has 14 residues. The ends were cut back, 5 bases at V and 6 bases at J, with 14 bases in the middle. CDR3: CASSAQGIGQPQHF. The DNA of the CDR3 is TGTGCCAGCAGCGCTCAGGGAATCGGTCAGCCCCAGCATTTT.

V gene TRBV9 combines with J gene TRBJ1-6; D is unclear. This CDR3 is built from 14 residues. Germline CDR1 SGDLS, CDR2 YYNGEE. V was cut by 4 bases and J by 7 bases, with 12 bases left in between. The CDR3 reads CASSQMGGNSPLHF. The DNA of the CDR3 is TGTGCCAGCAGCCAGATGGGCGGGAATTCACCCCTCCACTTT.

The V call is TRBV5-1, the J call TRBJ2-5; 7 positions match TRBD2. There are 13 residues in the CDR3. V lost 2 bases to trimming and J lost 5 bases; unmatched junction nucleotides: 3. Germline V CDR1 and CDR2: SGHRS, YFSETQ. The CDR3 protein is CASSFWGGETQYF. The CDR3, as DNA: TGCGCCAGCAGCTTTTGGGGGGGGGAGACCCAGTACTTC.

J is TRBJ2-7 and V is TRBV4-1, with 7 bases lining up with TRBD2. The J segment lost 3 bases and the V segment lost 1 base, leaving 9 bases of the junction unmatched. CDR1 MGHRA and CDR2 YSYEKL come from the germline V gene. This CDR3 is built from 16 residues. CDR3: CASSQGTLAGYYEQYF. CDR3 bases: TGCGCCAGCAGCCAAGGTACATTAGCGGGTTACTACGAGCAGTACTTC.

The chain carries TRBV10-3 and TRBJ2-7; D might be TRBD2 (6 bases). The germline V gene has CDR1 ENHRY and CDR2 SYGVKD. CDR3 length: 15 residues. V lost 3 bases and J lost 6, with 18 bases in between. CDR3 sequence reads: CAISDPRDSASEQYF. The CDR3 DNA follows: TGTGCCATCAGTGACCCCCGGGACTCCGCCTCCGAGCAGTACTTC.